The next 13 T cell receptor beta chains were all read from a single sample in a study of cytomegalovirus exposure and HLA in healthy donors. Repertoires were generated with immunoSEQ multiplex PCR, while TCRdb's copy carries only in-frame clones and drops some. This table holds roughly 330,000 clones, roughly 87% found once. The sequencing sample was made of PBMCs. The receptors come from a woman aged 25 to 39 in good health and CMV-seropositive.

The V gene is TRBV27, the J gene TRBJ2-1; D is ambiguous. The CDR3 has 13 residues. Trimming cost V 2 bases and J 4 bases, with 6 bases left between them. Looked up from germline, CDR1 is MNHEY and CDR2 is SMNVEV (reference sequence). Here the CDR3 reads CASSLIQYNEQFF. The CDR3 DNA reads TGTGCCAGCAGTTTAATTCAGTACAATGAGCAGTTCTTC.

This CDR3 reads CASSLFPGSSYNEQFF. CDR3 in DNA: TGTGCCAGCAGCTTATTTCCGGGGAGCTCCTACAATGAGCAGTTCTTC. The chain employs TRBV7-3 and TRBJ2-1, with a possible D match to TRBD2 (5 bases). CDR3 length: 16 residues. The germline V and J ends were trimmed by 2 bases and 0 bases, with 11 bases remaining between them. The V gene's germline CDR1 is SGHTA and CDR2 FQGTGA.

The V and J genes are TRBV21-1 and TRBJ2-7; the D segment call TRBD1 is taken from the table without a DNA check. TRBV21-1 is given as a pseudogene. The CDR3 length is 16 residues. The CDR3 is CASSKVGSPRTYEQYF. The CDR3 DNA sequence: TGTGCCAGCAGCAAAGTTGGGTCCCCCAGGACCTACGAGCAGTACTTC.

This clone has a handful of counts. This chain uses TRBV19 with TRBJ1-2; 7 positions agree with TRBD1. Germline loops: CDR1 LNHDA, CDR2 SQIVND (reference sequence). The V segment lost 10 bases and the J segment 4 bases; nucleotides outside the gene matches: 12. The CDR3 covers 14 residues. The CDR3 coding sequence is TGTGCCATCGAAGAAAAGACAGGGTTCTATGGCTACACCTTC. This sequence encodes CAIEEKTGFYGYTF.

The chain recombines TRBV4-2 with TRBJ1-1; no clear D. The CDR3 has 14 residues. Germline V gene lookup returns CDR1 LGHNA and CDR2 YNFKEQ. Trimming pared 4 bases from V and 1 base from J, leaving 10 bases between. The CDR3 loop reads CASSPRAPNTEAFF. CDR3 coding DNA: TGTGCCAGCAGCCCCCGGGCCCCGAACACTGAAGCTTTCTTT.

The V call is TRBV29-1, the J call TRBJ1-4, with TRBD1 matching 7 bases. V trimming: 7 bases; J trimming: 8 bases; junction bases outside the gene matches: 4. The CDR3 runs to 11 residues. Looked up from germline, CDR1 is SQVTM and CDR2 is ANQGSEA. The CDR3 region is CSAEQGEKLFF. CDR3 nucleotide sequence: TGCAGCGCCGAACAGGGGGAAAAACTGTTTTTT.

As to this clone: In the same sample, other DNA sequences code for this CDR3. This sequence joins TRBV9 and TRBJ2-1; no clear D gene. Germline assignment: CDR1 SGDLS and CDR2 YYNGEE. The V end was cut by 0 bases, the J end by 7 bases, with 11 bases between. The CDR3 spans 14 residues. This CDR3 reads CASSVASRTNEQFF. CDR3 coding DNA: TGTGCCAGCAGCGTAGCTTCGAGGACGAATGAGCAGTTCTTC.

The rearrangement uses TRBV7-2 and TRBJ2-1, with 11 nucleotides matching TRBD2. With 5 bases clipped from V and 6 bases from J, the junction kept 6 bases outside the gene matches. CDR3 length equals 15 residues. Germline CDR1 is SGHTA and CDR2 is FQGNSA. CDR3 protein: CASSPSGGFANEQFF. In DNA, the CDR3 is TGTGCCAGCAGCCCTAGCGGGGGGTTCGCCAATGAGCAGTTCTTC. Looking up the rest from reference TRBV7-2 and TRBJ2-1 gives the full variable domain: GAGVSQSPSNKVTEKGKDVELRCDPISGHTALYWYRQSLGQGLEFLIYFQGNSAPDKSGLPSDRFSAERTGGSVSTLTIQRTQQEDSAVYLCASSPSGGFANEQFFGPGTRLTVL.

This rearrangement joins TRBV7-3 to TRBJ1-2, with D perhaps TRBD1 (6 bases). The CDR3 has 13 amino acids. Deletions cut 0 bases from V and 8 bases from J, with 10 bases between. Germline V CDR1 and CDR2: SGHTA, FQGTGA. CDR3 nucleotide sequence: TGTGCCAGCAGCTTAACGGGGGCTTACGGCTACACCTTC. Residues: CASSLTGAYGYTF.

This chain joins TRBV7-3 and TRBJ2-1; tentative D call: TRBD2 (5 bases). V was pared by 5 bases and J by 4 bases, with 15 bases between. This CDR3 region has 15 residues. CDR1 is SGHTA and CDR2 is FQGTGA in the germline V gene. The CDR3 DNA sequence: TGTGCCAGCAGCAGCGGAGAAGTTTCTTACAATGAGCAGTTCTTC. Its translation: CASSSGEVSYNEQFF.

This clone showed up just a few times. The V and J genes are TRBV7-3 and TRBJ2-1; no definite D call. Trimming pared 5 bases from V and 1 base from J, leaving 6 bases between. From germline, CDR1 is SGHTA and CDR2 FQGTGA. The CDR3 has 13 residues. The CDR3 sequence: CASSGTSYNEQFF. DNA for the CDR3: TGTGCCAGCAGCGGAACTTCCTACAATGAGCAGTTCTTC.

CDR3 loop: CASSLYTEAFF. DNA for the CDR3: TGTGCCAGCAGTTTATACACTGAAGCTTTCTTT. V usage is TRBV28 and J usage is TRBJ1-1; D gene unclear. The CDR3 runs to 11 residues. Germline V gene sequence: CDR1 MDHEN, CDR2 SYDVKM. V lost 1 base and J 3 bases, leaving 0 bases between the germline ends.

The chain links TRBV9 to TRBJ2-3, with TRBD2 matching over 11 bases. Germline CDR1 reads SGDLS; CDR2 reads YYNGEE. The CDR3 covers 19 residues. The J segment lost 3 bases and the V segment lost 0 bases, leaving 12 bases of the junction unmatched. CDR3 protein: CASSVVGSGTSGRTDTQYF. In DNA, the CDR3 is TGTGCCAGCAGCGTAGTTGGGTCGGGTACTAGCGGGAGAACAGATACGCAGTATTTT.